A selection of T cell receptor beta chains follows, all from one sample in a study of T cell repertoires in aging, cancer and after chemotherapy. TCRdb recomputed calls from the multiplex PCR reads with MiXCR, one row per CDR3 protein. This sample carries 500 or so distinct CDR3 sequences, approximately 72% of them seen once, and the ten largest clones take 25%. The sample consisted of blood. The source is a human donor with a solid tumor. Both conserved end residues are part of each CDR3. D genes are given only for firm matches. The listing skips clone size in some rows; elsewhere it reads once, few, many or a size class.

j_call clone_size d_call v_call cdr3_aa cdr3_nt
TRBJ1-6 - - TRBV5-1 CASSLGEYNSPLHF TGCGCCAGCAGCTTGGGAGAGTATAATTCACCCCTCCACTTT
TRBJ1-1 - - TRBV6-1 CASKRANTEAFF TGTGCCAGCAAGAGGGCGAACACTGAAGCTTTCTTT
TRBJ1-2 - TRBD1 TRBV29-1 CSDTDRGSGYTF TGCAGCGACACGGACAGGGGCTCTGGCTACACCTTC
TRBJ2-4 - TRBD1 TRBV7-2 CASSSTGGNIQYF TGTGCCAGCAGCTCGACAGGGGGAAACATTCAGTACTTC
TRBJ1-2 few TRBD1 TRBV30 CAWRDRGGGYTF TGTGCCTGGAGAGACAGGGGGGGTGGCTACACCTTC
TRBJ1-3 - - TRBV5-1 CASSRDTGPNGNTIYF TGCGCCAGCAGCAGGGACACCGGCCCAAATGGAAACACCATATATTTT
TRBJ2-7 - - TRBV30 CAWSTGRGEQYF TGTGCCTGGAGTACGGGTCGGGGCGAGCAGTACTTC
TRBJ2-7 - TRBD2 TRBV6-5 CASSRLTRSGGATYEQYF TGTGCCAGCAGCCGTTTAACCCGCTCGGGGGGGGCGACCTACGAGCAGTACTTC
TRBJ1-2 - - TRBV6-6 CASSYNPNKVDYGYTF TGTGCCAGCAGTTACAACCCGAATAAAGTGGACTATGGCTACACCTTC
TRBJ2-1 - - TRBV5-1 CASSSDVYNEQFF TGCGCCAGCAGTTCCGACGTCTACAATGAGCAGTTCTTC
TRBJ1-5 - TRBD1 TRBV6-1 CASSERGQFNQPQHF TGTGCCAGCAGTGAAAGGGGACAGTTCAATCAGCCCCAGCATTTT
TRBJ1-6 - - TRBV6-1 CASSAEGDSPLHF TGTGCCAGCAGCGCTGAGGGAGATTCACCCCTCCACTTT
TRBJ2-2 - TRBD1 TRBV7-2 CASIRDSTNTGELFF TGTGCCAGCATCAGGGACAGCACGAACACCGGGGAGCTGTTTTTT
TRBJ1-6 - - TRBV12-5 CASARDNSPLHF TGTGCTAGTGCTAGGGATAATTCACCCCTCCACTTT
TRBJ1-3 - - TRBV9 CASSVDQGISGNTIYF TGTGCCAGCAGCGTAGATCAGGGAATCTCTGGAAACACCATATATTTT
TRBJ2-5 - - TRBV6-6 CASSSGTEETQYF TGTGCCAGCAGTTCCGGGACCGAAGAGACCCAGTACTTC
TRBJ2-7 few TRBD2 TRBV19 CASSMKRGSYEQYF TGTGCCAGTAGTATGAAGCGGGGGTCCTACGAGCAGTACTTC
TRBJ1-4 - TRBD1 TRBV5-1 CASSRGQGEKLFF TGCGCCAGCAGCCGGGGACAGGGTGAAAAACTGTTTTTT
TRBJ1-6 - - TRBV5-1 CASSLLGHQYNSPLHF TGCGCCAGCAGCCTTTTGGGACATCAATATAATTCACCCCTCCACTTT
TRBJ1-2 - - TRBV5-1 CASSLAGLDYGYTF TGCGCCAGCAGCTTAGCAGGTCTGGACTATGGCTACACCTTC
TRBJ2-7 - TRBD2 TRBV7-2 CASSSSLAGGPGEQYF TGTGCCAGCAGCTCCTCCTTAGCGGGAGGGCCAGGTGAGCAGTACTTC
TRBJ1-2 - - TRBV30 CAWSTVRGGYTF TGTGCCTGGAGTACAGTGAGGGGTGGCTACACCTTC
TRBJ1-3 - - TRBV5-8 CASSLDRESNTIYF TGTGCCAGCAGCTTGGACAGGGAGTCAAACACCATATATTTT
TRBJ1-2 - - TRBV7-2 CASSYLTARGGAGYTF TGTGCCAGCAGCTATTTGACCGCGAGGGGCGGCGCTGGCTACACCTTC
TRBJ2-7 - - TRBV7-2 CASSPHTYEQYF TGTGCCAGCAGCCCACACACCTACGAGCAGTACTTC
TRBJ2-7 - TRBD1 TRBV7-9 CASSLEGDRGYEQYF TGTGCCAGCAGCTTAGAGGGAGACAGGGGCTACGAGCAGTACTTC
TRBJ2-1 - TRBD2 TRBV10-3 CATGDPSGSYEQFF TGTGCCACCGGTGACCCTAGCGGGAGCTATGAGCAGTTCTTC
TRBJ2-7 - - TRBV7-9 CASSAVGYEQYF TGTGCCAGCAGCGCAGTGGGGTACGAGCAGTACTTC
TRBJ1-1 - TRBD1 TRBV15 CATSSGQVDTEAFF TGTGCCACCAGCAGTGGACAGGTAGACACTGAAGCTTTCTTT
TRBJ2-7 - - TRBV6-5 CASSPAGDTAYEQYF TGTGCCAGCAGTCCGGCCGGGGACACCGCCTACGAGCAGTACTTC
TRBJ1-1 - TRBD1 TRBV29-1 CSVGQGEAFF TGCAGCGTTGGACAGGGTGAAGCTTTCTTT
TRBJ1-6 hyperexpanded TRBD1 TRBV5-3 CARSLRGPSSYNSPLHF TGTGCCAGAAGCCTCAGGGGGCCGAGCTCCTATAATTCACCCCTCCACTTT